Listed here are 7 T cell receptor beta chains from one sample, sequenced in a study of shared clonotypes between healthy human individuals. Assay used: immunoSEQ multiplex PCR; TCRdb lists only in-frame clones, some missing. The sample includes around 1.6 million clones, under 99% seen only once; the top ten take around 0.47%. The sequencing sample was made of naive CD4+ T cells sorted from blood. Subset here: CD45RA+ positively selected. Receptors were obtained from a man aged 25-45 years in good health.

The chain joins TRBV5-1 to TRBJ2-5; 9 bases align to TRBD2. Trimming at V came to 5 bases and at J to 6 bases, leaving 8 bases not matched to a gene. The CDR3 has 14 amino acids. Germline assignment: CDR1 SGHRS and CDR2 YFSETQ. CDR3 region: CASSSAGGGQTQYF. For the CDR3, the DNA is TGCGCCAGCAGTTCAGCGGGAGGTGGACAGACCCAGTACTTC.

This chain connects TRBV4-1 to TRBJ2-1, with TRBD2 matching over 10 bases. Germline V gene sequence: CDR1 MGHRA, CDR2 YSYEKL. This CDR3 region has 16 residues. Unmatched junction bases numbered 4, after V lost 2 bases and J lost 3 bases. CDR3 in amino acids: CASSQRAGGGYNEQFF. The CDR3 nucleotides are TGCGCCAGCAGCCAAAGAGCGGGAGGGGGCTACAATGAGCAGTTCTTC.

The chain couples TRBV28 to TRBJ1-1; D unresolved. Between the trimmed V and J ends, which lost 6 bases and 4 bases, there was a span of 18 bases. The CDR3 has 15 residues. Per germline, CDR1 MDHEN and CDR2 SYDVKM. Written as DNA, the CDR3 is TGTGCCAGCAGCCCAAACCACAGTGGTCGCACTGAAGCTTTCTTT. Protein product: CASSPNHSGRTEAFF.

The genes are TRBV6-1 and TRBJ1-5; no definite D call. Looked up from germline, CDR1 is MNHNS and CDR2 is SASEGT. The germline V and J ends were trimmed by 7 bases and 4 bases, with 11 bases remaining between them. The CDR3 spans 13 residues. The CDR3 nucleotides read TGTGCCAGCACCAAGGATGGAAATCAGCCCCAGCATTTT. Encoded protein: CASTKDGNQPQHF.

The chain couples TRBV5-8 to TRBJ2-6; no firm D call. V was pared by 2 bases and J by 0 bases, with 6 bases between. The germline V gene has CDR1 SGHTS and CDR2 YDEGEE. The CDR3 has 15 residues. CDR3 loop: CASSFRSSGANVLTF. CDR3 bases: TGTGCCAGCAGCTTTCGTTCCTCTGGGGCCAACGTCCTGACTTTC.

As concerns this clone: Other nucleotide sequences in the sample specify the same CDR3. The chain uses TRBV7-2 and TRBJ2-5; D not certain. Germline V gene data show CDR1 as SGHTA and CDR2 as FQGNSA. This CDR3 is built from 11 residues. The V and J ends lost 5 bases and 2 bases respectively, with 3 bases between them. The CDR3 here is CASSVQETQYF. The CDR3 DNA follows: TGTGCCAGCAGCGTACAAGAGACCCAGTACTTC.

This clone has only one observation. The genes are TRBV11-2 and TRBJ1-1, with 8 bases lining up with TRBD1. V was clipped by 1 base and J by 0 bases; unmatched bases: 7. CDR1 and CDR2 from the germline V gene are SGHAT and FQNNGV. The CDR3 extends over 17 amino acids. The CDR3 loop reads CASSLGRQGSMNTEAFF. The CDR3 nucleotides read TGTGCCAGCAGCTTAGGTCGACAGGGGTCCATGAACACTGAAGCTTTCTTT.